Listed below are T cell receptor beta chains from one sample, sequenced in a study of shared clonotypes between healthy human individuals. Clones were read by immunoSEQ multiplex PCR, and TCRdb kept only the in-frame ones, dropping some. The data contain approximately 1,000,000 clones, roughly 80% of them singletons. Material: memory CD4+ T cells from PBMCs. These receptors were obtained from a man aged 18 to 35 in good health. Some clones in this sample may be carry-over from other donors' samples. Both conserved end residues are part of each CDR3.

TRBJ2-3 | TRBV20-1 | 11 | CSARYGDTQYF
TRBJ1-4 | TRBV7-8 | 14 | CASSPQGPLEKLFF
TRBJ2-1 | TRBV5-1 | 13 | CASSSLQGNEQFF
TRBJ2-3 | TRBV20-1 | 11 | CSAGSTDTQYF
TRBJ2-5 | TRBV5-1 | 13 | CASSPDLGETQYF
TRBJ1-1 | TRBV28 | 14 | CASRAGGGLAEAFF
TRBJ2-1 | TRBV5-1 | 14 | CASSLDGAYNEQFF
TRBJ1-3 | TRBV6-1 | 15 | CASSEAQGSGNTIYF
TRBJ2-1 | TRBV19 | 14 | CASSNGLRYNEQFF
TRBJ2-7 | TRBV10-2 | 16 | CASSGHSGRGGYEQYF
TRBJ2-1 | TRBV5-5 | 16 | CASSTLDRGSYNEQFF
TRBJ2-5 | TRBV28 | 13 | CASLRRTQETQYF
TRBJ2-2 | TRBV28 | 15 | CASRTGQGDTGELFF
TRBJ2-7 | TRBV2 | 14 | CASSEGTGLGEQYF
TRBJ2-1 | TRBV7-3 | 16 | CASSLGPGLAGNEQFF
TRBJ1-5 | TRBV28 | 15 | CASTGQGTSNQPQHF
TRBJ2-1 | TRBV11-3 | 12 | CASTPLSYEQFF
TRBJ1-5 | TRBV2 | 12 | CASSGPNQPQHF
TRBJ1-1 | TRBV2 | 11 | CASSDSPGGIF
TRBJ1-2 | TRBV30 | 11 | CAWSVMEGYTF
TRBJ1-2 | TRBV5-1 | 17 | CASSLVGTGGPNYGYTF
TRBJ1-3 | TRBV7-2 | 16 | CASSFRGTGSLDTIYF
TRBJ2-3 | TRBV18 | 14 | CASSPTGGTDTQYF
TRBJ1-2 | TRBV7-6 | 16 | CASSLPGLSGVEGYTF
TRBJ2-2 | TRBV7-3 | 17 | CASSPGLAGVVSGELFF
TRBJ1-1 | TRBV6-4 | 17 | CASSSREQGAKDTEAFF
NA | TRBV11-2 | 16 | CASSLGGLPTYNEQFF
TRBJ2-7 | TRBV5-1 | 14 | CASSFGQGVSEQYF
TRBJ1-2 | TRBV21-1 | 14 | CASSNRAGAYGYTF
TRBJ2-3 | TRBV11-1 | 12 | CASSFLVDTQYF
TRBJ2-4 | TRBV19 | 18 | CASSILGQGVGAKNIQYF
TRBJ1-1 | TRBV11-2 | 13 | CASSWGAQTEAFF
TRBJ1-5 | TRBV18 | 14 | CASSQSYSNQPQHF
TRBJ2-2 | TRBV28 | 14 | CASLGEKGTGELFF
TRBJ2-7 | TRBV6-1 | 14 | CASTPGGRSYEQYF
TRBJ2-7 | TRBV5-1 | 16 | CASSSVPGLAAREQYF
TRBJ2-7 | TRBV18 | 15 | CASSPPTSGAYEQYF